These 19 T cell receptor beta chains were all obtained from the same sample, sequenced in a study of cytomegalovirus exposure and HLA in healthy donors. This PCR relied on a set of 60 Vbeta primers and 13 Jbeta primers. This table comes from immunoSEQ multiplex PCR, and its TCRdb copy is limited to in-frame clones, with some not included. The repertoire holds about 150,000 clones, with around 80% as singletons. Sequencing was carried out using PBMCs. Receptor source: a man aged 18 to 30 in good health and CMV-seronegative.

This clone was counted a single time. The CDR3 nucleotides read TGTGCCAGCAGCCCCCGTGGGTCGGGGGGAAGGGGGACTAATGAAAAACTGTTTTTT. Translated: CASSPRGSGGRGTNEKLFF. The chain uses TRBV7-2 and TRBJ1-4, with D tentatively TRBD1 (6 bases). In germline, CDR1 is SGHTA, CDR2 FQGNSA. This CDR3 spans 19 amino acids. The ends were cut back, 5 bases at V and 2 bases at J, with 24 bases in the middle.

The genes are TRBV19 and TRBJ2-2; 7 bases align to TRBD2. The CDR3 is 15 residues long. V was clipped by 3 bases and J by 8 bases; unmatched bases: 9. Germline V lookup: CDR1 LNHDA, CDR2 SQIVND (reference sequence). The CDR3 DNA sequence: TGTGCCAGTAGTATCCGGAGCGGGAAAGCTGGGGAGCTGTTTTTT. Amino acid sequence: CASSIRSGKAGELFF.

To note about this clone: The germline gene is not matched at one end of the junction; a read error may be the cause. Other DNA sequences in the same sample also yield this CDR3. This chain connects TRBV7-9 to TRBJ2-1, with 13 bases aligning to TRBD2. There are 16 residues in the CDR3. Germline V gene lookup returns CDR1 SEHNR and CDR2 FQNEAQ (reference sequence). The CDR3 coding sequence is TGCGCCAGCACTATAACTAGCGGGAGGGCCTCATTCGAGCAGTTCTTC. This sequence encodes CASTITSGRASFEQFF.

Here the CDR3 DNA reads TGCGCCAGCAGCCAAGATTCTAGTCAGTCGGAGACCCAGTACTTC. Protein product: CASSQDSSQSETQYF. This sequence joins TRBV4-3 and TRBJ2-5; unclear D gene. Germline lookup yields CDR1 LGHNA and CDR2 YSLEER. V shed 0 bases and J shed 5 bases, with 13 bases lying between them. CDR3 length equals 15 residues.

This clone occurred a few times. J is TRBJ1-3 and V is TRBV9; a possible D gene is TRBD1 (5 bases). CDR3 length: 14 amino acids. The ends were cut back, 10 bases at V and 0 bases at J, with 14 bases in the middle. Germline V gene lookup returns CDR1 SGDLS and CDR2 YYNGEE. CDR3 nucleotide sequence: TGTGCCTCCGGGGGAGGGTACTCTGGAAACACCATATATTTT. It specifies CASGGGYSGNTIYF.

The CDR3 sequence is CASSLSGESTDTQYF. CDR3 nucleotide sequence: TGTGCCAGCAGCTTAAGCGGAGAGAGCACAGATACGCAGTATTTT. The chain recombines TRBV7-9 with TRBJ2-3, with D possibly being TRBD2 (5 bases). V lost 2 bases and J lost 0, with 9 bases in between. The germline V gene has CDR1 SEHNR and CDR2 FQNEAQ (reference sequence). CDR3 size: 15 residues.

The V and J genes are TRBV11-2 and TRBJ2-2; D call uncertain. The germline CDR1 and CDR2 sequences are SGHAT and FQNNGV. The length of the CDR3 is 16 residues. V lost 1 base and J 4 bases, leaving 13 bases between the germline ends. The CDR3 nucleotides are TGTGCCAGCAGCTTAGGTCCTAGTTGGAGCACCGGGGAGCTGTTTTTT. Its protein is CASSLGPSWSTGELFF.

The chain couples TRBV18 to TRBJ2-6, with D possibly TRBD2 on 6 matching bases. CDR3 size: 16 residues. Germline V lookup: CDR1 KGHSH, CDR2 LQKENI. Trimming left V 6 bases short and J 4 bases short, with 16 bases between. CDR3 region: CASSPSGAEGANVLTF. CDR3 coding DNA: TGTGCCAGCTCCCCCTCGGGAGCGGAAGGGGCCAACGTCCTGACTTTC.

This sequence joins TRBV7-2 and TRBJ2-1; 15 bases are shared with TRBD2. Germline CDR1 is SGHTA and CDR2 is FQGNSA. This CDR3 region has 18 residues. Trimming took 1 base from V and 1 from J; bases not matched to a gene: 2. The CDR3 protein is CASSLGGLAGGSYNEQFF. The CDR3 DNA follows: TGTGCCAGCAGCTTAGGGGGACTAGCGGGAGGTTCCTACAATGAGCAGTTCTTC.

The chain employs TRBV19 and TRBJ2-7; no clear D gene. This CDR3 region has 14 residues. V was clipped by 4 bases and J by 3 bases, with 13 bases between them. CDR1 is LNHDA and CDR2 is SQIVND in the germline V gene (reference sequence). CDR3 DNA: TGTGCCAGTAGTACCAACCCTGGCAGCTACGAGCAGTACTTC. Translation gives CASSTNPGSYEQYF. The full variable domain, with the rest looked up from reference TRBV19 and TRBJ2-7, is DGGITQSPKYLFRKEGQNVTLSCEQNLNHDAMYWYRQDPGQGLRLIYYSQIVNDFQKGDIAEGYSVSREKKESFPLTVTSAQKNPTAFYLCASSTNPGSYEQYFGPGTRLTVT.

The rearrangement links TRBV7-2 to TRBJ2-3; TRBD2 is a possible D gene (7 bases). Germline CDR1 reads SGHTA; CDR2 reads FQGNSA. The CDR3 length is 15 residues. The V end was cut by 1 base, the J end by 1 base, with 9 bases between. Written as DNA, the CDR3 is TGTGCCAGCAGCTTAGTGGGGGGGCGCACAGATACGCAGTATTTT. Translation gives CASSLVGGRTDTQYF.

On this clone itself: Sequence at one end of the junction differs from germline and may be a read error. Other DNA sequences of this sample code for an identical CDR3. This rearrangement joins TRBV2 to TRBJ2-5, with 7 bases lining up with TRBD2. From germline, CDR1 is SNHLY and CDR2 FYNNEI. The CDR3 is made up of 13 amino acids. The CDR3 DNA is TGTGCCACCAGTCTAGCGGACCAAGAGACCCAGTACTTC. It yields the protein CATSLADQETQYF. The whole variable domain, filled in from reference TRBV2 and TRBJ2-5, reads EPEVTQTPSHQVTQMGQEVILRCVPISNHLYFYWYRQILGQKVEFLVSFYNNEISEKSEIFDDQFSVERPDGSNFTLKIRSTKLEDSAMYFCATSLADQETQYFGPGTRLLVL.

This clone was detected only a few times. The chain carries TRBV29-1 and TRBJ1-1, with D maybe TRBD1 (5 bases). In germline, CDR1 is SQVTM, CDR2 ANQGSEA. V lost 4 bases to trimming and J lost 10 bases, with 22 bases between them. CDR3 length: 14 amino acids. This chain's CDR3 is CSVGQHLQAGGAFF. The CDR3 region has the DNA TGCAGCGTTGGGCAACACTTGCAGGCGGGGGGAGCTTTCTTT.

In its sample, this clone was seen a few times. The chain combines TRBV10-2 with TRBJ1-1; D not certain. Germline V gene lookup returns CDR1 WSHSY and CDR2 SAAADI. This CDR3 spans 13 amino acids. The V and J ends lost 0 bases and 6 bases respectively, with 8 bases between them. The CDR3 protein is CASSESAAPEAFF. CDR3 DNA sequence: TGCGCCAGCAGTGAGTCTGCGGCTCCTGAAGCTTTCTTT.

The rearrangement joins TRBV19 to TRBJ2-7; TRBD1 matches 7 bases. The CDR3 is made up of 15 amino acids. With V trimmed by 5 bases and J by 0 bases, 7 bases remained unmatched. Looked up from germline, CDR1 is LNHDA and CDR2 is SQIVND (reference sequence). Here the CDR3 reads CASSVQQGNSYEQYF. The CDR3 DNA sequence: TGTGCCAGTAGTGTTCAACAGGGGAACTCCTACGAGCAGTACTTC. Combining the CDR3 with reference TRBV19 and TRBJ2-7 gives the whole variable domain DGGITQSPKYLFRKEGQNVTLSCEQNLNHDAMYWYRQDPGQGLRLIYYSQIVNDFQKGDIAEGYSVSREKKESFPLTVTSAQKNPTAFYLCASSVQQGNSYEQYFGPGTRLTVT.

Remarks on this clone: Sequence at one end of the junction differs from germline and may be a read error. This chain joins TRBV18 and TRBJ1-2, with D possibly being TRBD1 (6 bases). The CDR3 has 13 residues. Germline CDR1 and CDR2: KGHSH and LQKENI. The CDR3 is CASSPRTEDGYTF. Written as DNA, the CDR3 is TGTGCCAGCTCCCCACGGACAGAGGATGGCTACACCTTC.

J is TRBJ1-1 and V is TRBV10-1; 7 bases agree with TRBD1. After removal of 2 bases from V and 1 base from J, the junction contained 4 bases not matched to a gene. CDR1 and CDR2 from the germline V gene are WNHNN and SYGVQD (reference sequence). There are 15 residues in the CDR3. CDR3: CASSENRGRNTEAFF. In DNA, the CDR3 is TGCGCCAGCAGTGAGAACAGGGGCCGGAACACTGAAGCTTTCTTT.

The chain uses TRBV6-6 and TRBJ2-7, with TRBD1 matching over 10 bases. The junction had 5 bases not matched to a gene; V was cut back by 2 bases and J by 4 bases. The CDR3 is 15 residues long. Looked up from germline, CDR1 is MNHNY and CDR2 is SVGAGI (reference sequence). The CDR3 region has the DNA TGTGCCAGCAGTTACGGGGGGGACAGGGGTTACGAGCAGTACTTC. Translating it yields CASSYGGDRGYEQYF.

This rearrangement joins TRBV6-1 to TRBJ2-3; D is ambiguous. In germline, CDR1 is MNHNS, CDR2 SASEGT. The CDR3 contains 12 residues. V was trimmed by 5 bases and J by 0 bases, leaving 3 bases between them. The CDR3 reads CASSPSTDTQYF. The CDR3 bases are TGTGCCAGCAGTCCTAGCACAGATACGCAGTATTTT.